These T cell receptor beta chains were read from a single sample in a study of cytomegalovirus exposure and HLA in healthy donors. TCRdb's table, derived via immunoSEQ multiplex PCR, lists solely in-frame clones and lacks some. The sample contains approximately 220,000 clones, 82% of which appear only once. The sample taken for sequencing was PBMCs. Receptor source: a man aged 35-49 years in good health and CMV-seropositive. Each CDR3 is given with its conserved first and last residue. Each record gives: clone size, D gene, J gene, V gene, CDR3 DNA, CDR3 protein. D genes are given only for firm matches. Some rows have no size entry. The others give once, few or many, or a class for an expanded clone.

size: -; D: -; J: TRBJ1-6; V: TRBV28; DNA: TGTGCCAGCAGTTTATTTCCTTTGGGGGGGGAAAATTCACCCCTCCACTTT; CDR3: CASSLFPLGGENSPLHF
size: few; D: -; J: TRBJ1-3; V: TRBV29-1; DNA: TGCAGCTTCCAAGACGCGGGGGGCTCTGGAAACACCATATATTTT; CDR3: CSFQDAGGSGNTIYF
size: -; D: -; J: TRBJ1-1; V: TRBV10-1; DNA: TGCGCCAGCAGTGAAGACATGAACACTGAAGCTTTCTTT; CDR3: CASSEDMNTEAFF
size: -; D: -; J: TRBJ1-5; V: TRBV5-6; DNA: TGTGCCAGCAGCCTAGGGGGACCAAATCAGCCCCAGCATTTT; CDR3: CASSLGGPNQPQHF
size: -; D: -; J: TRBJ2-7; V: TRBV5-1; DNA: TGCGCCAGCAGCTTAGACCCGGGACTTGCCTACGAGCAGTACTTC; CDR3: CASSLDPGLAYEQYF
size: -; D: TRBD1; J: TRBJ1-5; V: TRBV19; DNA: TGTGCCAGTAGCATTGGACAGGCGGGCAATCAGCCCCAGCATTTT; CDR3: CASSIGQAGNQPQHF
size: -; D: TRBD2; J: TRBJ2-2; V: TRBV4-2; DNA: TGTGCCAGCAGCCAAGATACTCGGGGGGCCGGGGAGCTGTTTTTT; CDR3: CASSQDTRGAGELFF
size: -; D: TRBD1; J: TRBJ1-4; V: TRBV5-1; DNA: TGCGCCAGCAGCCCGGAGGGGACAGGGGACGAAAAACTGTTTTTT; CDR3: CASSPEGTGDEKLFF
size: -; D: -; J: TRBJ1-1; V: TRBV19; DNA: TGTGCCACCGGAGGACTAATGAACACTGAAGCTTTCTTT; CDR3: CATGGLMNTEAFF
size: -; D: -; J: TRBJ1-1; V: TRBV5-1; DNA: TGCGCCAGCAGCTTGGCCTTGGCGAGGTCGAACACTGAAGCTTTCTTT; CDR3: CASSLALARSNTEAFF
size: -; D: -; J: TRBJ1-3; V: TRBV2; DNA: TGTGCCAGCAGTGCCCCGGGTATCAGTGGAAACACCATATATTTT; CDR3: CASSAPGISGNTIYF
size: -; D: TRBD2; J: TRBJ2-7; V: TRBV10-3; DNA: TGTGCCATCAGTGAGGGACTAGAAGACGGGCAGTACTTC; CDR3: CAISEGLEDGQYF
size: -; D: -; J: TRBJ2-3; V: TRBV6-5; DNA: TGTGCCAGCAGTTACGGGAGTAGCGGTCGCACAGATACGCAGTATTTT; CDR3: CASSYGSSGRTDTQYF
size: -; D: TRBD1; J: TRBJ2-7; V: TRBV2; DNA: TGTGCCAGCACCCGACAGGGGGCATCCTACGAGCAGTACTTC; CDR3: CASTRQGASYEQYF
size: -; D: TRBD1; J: TRBJ1-1; V: TRBV29-1; DNA: TGCAGCGTAGACAGGGGTATGAACACTGAAGCTTTCTTT; CDR3: CSVDRGMNTEAFF
size: -; D: TRBD2; J: TRBJ2-5; V: TRBV11-3; DNA: TGTGCCAGCAGCTACCTCGGGGGAGGGGTACAAGAGACCCAGTACTTC; CDR3: CASSYLGGGVQETQYF
size: few; D: -; J: TRBJ2-1; V: TRBV7-6; DNA: TGTGCCAGCAGCTTAGAAAGCGGAGTGATCTCCTACAATGAGCAGTTCTTC; CDR3: CASSLESGVISYNEQFF
size: -; D: -; J: TRBJ2-1; V: TRBV9; DNA: TGTGCCAGCAGCGTCTCTCTTTCGGATGAGCAGTTCTTC; CDR3: CASSVSLSDEQFF
size: -; D: -; J: TRBJ1-2; V: TRBV7-8; DNA: TGTGCCAGCAGCCCCAGAAGGGGCGGCAGCCGAGATGGCTACACCTTC; CDR3: CASSPRRGGSRDGYTF
size: few; D: TRBD1; J: TRBJ1-1; V: TRBV25-1; DNA: TGTGCCAGCAGTGCGGGGACAGGGAACACTGAAGCTTTCTTT; CDR3: CASSAGTGNTEAFF
size: once; D: TRBD1; J: TRBJ1-1; V: TRBV11-3; DNA: TGTGCCAGCAGCTTAGGAGGGCAGGGGGCAAAGGCTTTCTTT; CDR3: CASSLGGQGAKAFF
size: -; D: TRBD2; J: TRBJ2-1; V: TRBV5-1; DNA: TGCGCCAGCAGCCCCACCGCCGGGACTAGCGGGAGTAATGAGCAGTTCTTC; CDR3: CASSPTAGTSGSNEQFF
size: -; D: -; J: TRBJ1-5; V: TRBV6-5; DNA: TGTGCCAGCAGTGCCCCCGGGGGGGGCCATCAGCCCCAGCATTTT; CDR3: CASSAPGGGHQPQHF
size: few; D: TRBD2; J: TRBJ2-1; V: TRBV6-5; DNA: TGTGCCAGCAGTGGGACTAGCTTAAGTGAGCAGTTCTTC; CDR3: CASSGTSLSEQFF
size: once; D: -; J: TRBJ1-1; V: TRBV6-5; DNA: TGTGCCAGCAAAGGCGGCGGGGTCGGGAACACTGAAGCTTTCTTT; CDR3: CASKGGGVGNTEAFF
size: -; D: TRBD1; J: TRBJ2-7; V: TRBV19; DNA: TGTGCCAGTAGGGGCAGGGGGTCCTCATACGAGCAGTACTTC; CDR3: CASRGRGSSYEQYF
size: -; D: TRBD1; J: TRBJ1-3; V: TRBV27; DNA: TGTGCCAGCAGGGGGACAGCCGACTCTGGAAACACCATATATTTT; CDR3: CASRGTADSGNTIYF
size: -; D: TRBD2; J: TRBJ2-1; V: TRBV7-9; DNA: TGTGCCAGCAGCCTGGGACTACCCCGGGGGTCCTACAATGAGCAGTTCTTC; CDR3: CASSLGLPRGSYNEQFF
size: once; D: -; J: TRBJ1-1; V: TRBV29-1; DNA: TGCAGCGGCCTCAGGGAATCCACTGAAGCTTTCTTT; CDR3: CSGLRESTEAFF
size: -; D: -; J: TRBJ2-1; V: TRBV30; DNA: TGTGCCTGGAGATGGCCCTTAAGAACCTACAATGAGCAGTTCTTC; CDR3: CAWRWPLRTYNEQFF